This T cell receptor beta chain derives from a study of T-cell memory formation after mild COVID-19. In TCRdb, the 5' RACE reads were re-called with MiXCR into one record per CDR3 protein. In the table there are 400,000 to 500,000 distinct CDR3 sequences, around 18% of which are singletons. Trimming took off 3 bases at V and 7 bases at J, with 12 bases between the two ends. Germline CDR1 reads GTSNPN; CDR2 reads SVGIG (reference sequence). There are 12 residues in the CDR3. The V gene is TRBV30, the J gene TRBJ1-1; weak D call: TRBD1 (6 bases). The receptor was isolated from an adult woman who had mild COVID-19 (a few samples of this study predate the infection). Cell type and time point are not known. The sequencing input was PBMCs or a T cell subset sorted from them (not recorded which). The CDR3: CAWRKQGSEAFF. CDR3 coding DNA: TGTGCCTGGAGAAAGCAGGGGAGTGAAGCTTTCTTT.